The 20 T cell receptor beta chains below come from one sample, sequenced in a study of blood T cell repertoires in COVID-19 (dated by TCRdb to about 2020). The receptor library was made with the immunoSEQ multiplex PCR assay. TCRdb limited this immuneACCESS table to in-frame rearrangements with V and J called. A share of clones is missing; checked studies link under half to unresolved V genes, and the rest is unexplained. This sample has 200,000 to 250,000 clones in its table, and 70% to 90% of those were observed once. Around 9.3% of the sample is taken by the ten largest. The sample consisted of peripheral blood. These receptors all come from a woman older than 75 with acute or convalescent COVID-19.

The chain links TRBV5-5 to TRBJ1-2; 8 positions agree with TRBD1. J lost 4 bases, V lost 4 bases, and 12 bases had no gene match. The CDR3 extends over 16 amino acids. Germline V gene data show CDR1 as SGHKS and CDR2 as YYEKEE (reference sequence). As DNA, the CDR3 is TGTGCCAGCAGCCCAGGCCCCCGCAGGGGGCCCTATGGCTACACCTTC. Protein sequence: CASSPGPRRGPYGYTF.

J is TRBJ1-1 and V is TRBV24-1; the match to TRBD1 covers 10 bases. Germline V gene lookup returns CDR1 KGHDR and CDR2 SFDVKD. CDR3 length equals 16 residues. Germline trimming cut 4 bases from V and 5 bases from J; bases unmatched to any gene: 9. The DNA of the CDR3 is TGTGCCACCAGTGAGTCCGGGACAGGGGATATGACTGAAGCTTTCTTT. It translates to CATSESGTGDMTEAFF.

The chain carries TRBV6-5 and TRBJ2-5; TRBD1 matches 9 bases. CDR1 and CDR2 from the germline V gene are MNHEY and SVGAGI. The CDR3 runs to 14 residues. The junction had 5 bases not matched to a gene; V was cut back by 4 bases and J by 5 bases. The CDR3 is CASSSTGGQETQYF. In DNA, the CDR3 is TGTGCCAGCAGTTCCACAGGGGGCCAGGAGACCCAGTACTTC.

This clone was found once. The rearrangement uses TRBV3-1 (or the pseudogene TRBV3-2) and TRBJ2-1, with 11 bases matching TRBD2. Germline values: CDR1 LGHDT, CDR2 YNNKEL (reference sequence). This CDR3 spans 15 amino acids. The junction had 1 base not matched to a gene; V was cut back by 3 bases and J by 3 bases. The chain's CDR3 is CASSHLAGGYNEQFF. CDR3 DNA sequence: TGTGCCAGCAGCCATCTAGCGGGGGGCTACAATGAGCAGTTCTTC.

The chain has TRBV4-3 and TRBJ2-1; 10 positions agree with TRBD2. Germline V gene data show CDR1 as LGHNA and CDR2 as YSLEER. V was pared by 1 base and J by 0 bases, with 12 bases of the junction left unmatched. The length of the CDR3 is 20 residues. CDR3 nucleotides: TGCGCCAGCAGCCAAGGCTTCCTAGCGGGGGCATGGAGCTCCTACAATGAGCAGTTCTTC. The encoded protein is CASSQGFLAGAWSSYNEQFF.

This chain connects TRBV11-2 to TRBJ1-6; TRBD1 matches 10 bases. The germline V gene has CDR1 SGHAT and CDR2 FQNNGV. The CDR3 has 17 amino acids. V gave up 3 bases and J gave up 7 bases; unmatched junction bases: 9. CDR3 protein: CASSFTNPGQGNSPLHF. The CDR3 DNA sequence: TGTGCCAGCAGCTTTACCAATCCGGGACAGGGGAATTCACCCCTCCACTTT.

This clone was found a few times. The DNA of the CDR3 is TGCGCCAGCAGCTTGGGTGCTAGCGGGAGATCCGGGGAGCTGTTTTTT. Its protein product is CASSLGASGRSGELFF. V gene TRBV5-1 combines with J gene TRBJ2-2, with TRBD2 identical over 10 bases. Germline V CDR1 and CDR2: SGHRS, YFSETQ. The CDR3 has 16 residues. With 0 bases clipped from V and 6 bases from J, the junction kept 5 bases outside the gene matches.

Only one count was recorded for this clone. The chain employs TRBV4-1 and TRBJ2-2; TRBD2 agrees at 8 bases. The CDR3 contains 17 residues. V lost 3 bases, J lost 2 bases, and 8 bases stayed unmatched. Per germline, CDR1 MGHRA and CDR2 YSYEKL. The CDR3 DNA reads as TGCGCCAGCAGCCATGGGTCGGGAGGGCCTAACACCGGGGAGCTGTTTTTT. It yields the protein CASSHGSGGPNTGELFF.

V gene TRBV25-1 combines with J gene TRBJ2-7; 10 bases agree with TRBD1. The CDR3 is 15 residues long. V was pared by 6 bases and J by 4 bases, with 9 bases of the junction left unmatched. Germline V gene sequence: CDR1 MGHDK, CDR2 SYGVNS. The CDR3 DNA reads TGTGCCAGCAGCGCTGACAGGGGGCTGGGGTACGAGCAGTACTTC. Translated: CASSADRGLGYEQYF.

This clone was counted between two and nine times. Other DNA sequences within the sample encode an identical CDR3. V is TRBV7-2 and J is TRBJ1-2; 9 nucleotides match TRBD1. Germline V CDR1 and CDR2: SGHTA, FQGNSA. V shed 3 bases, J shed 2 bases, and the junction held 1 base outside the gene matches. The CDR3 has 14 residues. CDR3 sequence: CASSLGQGNYGYTF. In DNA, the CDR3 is TGTGCCAGCAGCTTGGGACAGGGAAACTATGGCTACACCTTC.

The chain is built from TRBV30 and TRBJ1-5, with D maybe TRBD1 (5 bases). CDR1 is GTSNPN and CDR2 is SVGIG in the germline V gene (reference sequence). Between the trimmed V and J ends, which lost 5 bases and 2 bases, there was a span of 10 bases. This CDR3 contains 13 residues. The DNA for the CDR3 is TGTGCCTGGTGCGGGGGAGGCAATCAGCCCCAGCATTTT. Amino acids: CAWCGGGNQPQHF.

DNA for the CDR3: TGTGCCAGTAGTCCCGGACAGGGTCATGGCTACACCTTC. It translates to CASSPGQGHGYTF. The V call is TRBV19, the J call TRBJ1-2, with TRBD1 identical over 8 bases. This CDR3 comprises 13 residues. The V segment lost 5 bases and the J segment 6 bases; nucleotides outside the gene matches: 5. The germline CDR1 and CDR2 sequences are LNHDA and SQIVND (reference sequence).

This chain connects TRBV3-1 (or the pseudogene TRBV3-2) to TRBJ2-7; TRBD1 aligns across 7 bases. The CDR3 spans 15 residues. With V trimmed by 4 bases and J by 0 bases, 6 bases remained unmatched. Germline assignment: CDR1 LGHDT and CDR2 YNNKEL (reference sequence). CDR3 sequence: CASSRSGTDSYEQYF. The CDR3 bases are TGTGCCAGCAGCCGCTCCGGGACAGACTCCTACGAGCAGTACTTC.

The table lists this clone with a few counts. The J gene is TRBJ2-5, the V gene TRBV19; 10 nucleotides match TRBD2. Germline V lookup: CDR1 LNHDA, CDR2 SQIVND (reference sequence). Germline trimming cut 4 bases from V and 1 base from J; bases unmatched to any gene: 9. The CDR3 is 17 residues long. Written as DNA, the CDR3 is TGTGCCAGTAGTAGAGGGTCTAGCGGGAGAACCCAAGAGACCCAGTACTTC. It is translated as CASSRGSSGRTQETQYF.

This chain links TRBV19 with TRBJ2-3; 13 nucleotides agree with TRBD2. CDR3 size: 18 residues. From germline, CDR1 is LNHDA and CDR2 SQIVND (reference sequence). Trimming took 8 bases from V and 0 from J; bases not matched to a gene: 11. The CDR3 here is CASSNPGLAGTSTDTQYF. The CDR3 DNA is TGTGCCAGTTCAAACCCGGGACTAGCGGGAACTAGCACAGATACGCAGTATTTT.

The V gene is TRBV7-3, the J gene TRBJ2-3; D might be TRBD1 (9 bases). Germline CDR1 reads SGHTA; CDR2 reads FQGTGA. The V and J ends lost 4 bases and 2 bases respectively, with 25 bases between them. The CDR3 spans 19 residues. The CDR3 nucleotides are TGTGCCAGCAGCTCGGAGGGCGGGGGGACAGGGATCGACACAGATACGCAGTATTTT. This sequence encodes CASSSEGGGTGIDTDTQYF.

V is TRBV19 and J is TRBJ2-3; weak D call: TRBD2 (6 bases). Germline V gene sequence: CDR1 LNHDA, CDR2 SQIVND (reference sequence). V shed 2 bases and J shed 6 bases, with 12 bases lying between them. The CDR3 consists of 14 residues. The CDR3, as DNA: TGTGCCAGTAGTATAAGAAGCGGAGGGGATACGCAGTATTTT. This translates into CASSIRSGGDTQYF.

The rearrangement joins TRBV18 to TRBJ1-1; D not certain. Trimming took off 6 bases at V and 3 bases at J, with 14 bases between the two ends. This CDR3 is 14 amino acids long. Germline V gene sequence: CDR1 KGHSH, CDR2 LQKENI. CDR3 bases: TGTGCCAGCTCGTCTCTGGAGCTATACACTGAAGCTTTCTTT. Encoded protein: CASSSLELYTEAFF.

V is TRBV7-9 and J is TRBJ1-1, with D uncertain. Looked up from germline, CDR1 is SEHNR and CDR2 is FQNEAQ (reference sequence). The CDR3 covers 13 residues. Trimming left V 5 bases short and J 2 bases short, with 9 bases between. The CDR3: CASSPLANTEAFF. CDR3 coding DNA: TGTGCCAGCAGCCCCCTGGCTAACACTGAAGCTTTCTTT. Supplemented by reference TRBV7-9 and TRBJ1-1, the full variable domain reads DTGVSQNPRHKITKRGQNVTFRCDPISEHNRLYWYRQTLGQGPEFLTYFQNEAQLEKSRLLSDRFSAERPKGSFSTLEIQRTEQGDSAMYLCASSPLANTEAFFGQGTRLTVV.

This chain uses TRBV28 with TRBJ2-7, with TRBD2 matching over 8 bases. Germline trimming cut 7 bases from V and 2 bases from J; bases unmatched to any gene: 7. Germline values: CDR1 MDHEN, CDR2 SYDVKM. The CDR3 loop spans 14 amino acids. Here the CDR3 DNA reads TGTGCCAGCAAACCCGGGGGGGCAGCCTACGAGCAGTACTTC. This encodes CASKPGGAAYEQYF.